This T cell receptor beta chain stems from a study of cytomegalovirus exposure and HLA in healthy donors. Points from the study as a whole: Roughly even sequencing depth across donors was the assumption behind the presence/absence analyses.

The CDR3 has 12 amino acids. Germline V lookup: CDR1 MNHNS, CDR2 SASEGT. Between the trimmed V and J ends, which lost 5 bases and 3 bases, there was a span of 8 bases. As to this clone: Its specificity is not known.

Primers for the PCR totalled 60 Vbeta and 13 Jbeta. Source study methods: Later, tens of millions of unique TCR beta chains were counted in an analysis, and some 9.9 million of them were shared. Profiling relied on immunoSEQ multiplex PCR, and the TCRdb table lists in-frame clones only, not all of them. D and trimming were read from the DNA, whereas the V and J calls and clone size are those reported in that table. This sample has about 99,000 clones, with roughly three quarters found just once. This sequence originates from a woman younger than 35 in good health and CMV-seropositive. The sequenced sample was PBMCs. The genes are TRBV6-1 and TRBJ2-7; D not resolved. The CDR3 loop reads CASSLRLYEQYF. Written as DNA, the CDR3 is TGTGCCAGCAGTTTAAGACTCTACGAGCAGTACTTC.